This TCR beta chain comes out of a study of response to subunit inactivated influenza vaccine. This clonotype was counted many times. Its specificity is unknown. J gave up 3 bases and V 3 bases, and 1 base lay outside the gene matches. This CDR3 region has 13 residues. CDR1 and CDR2 from the germline V gene are SGHRS and YFSETQ. General observations from the study: The authors proposed limited new T cell recruitment per seasonal influenza vaccination.

Via MiXCR, TCRdb re-called the RT-PCR reads, giving one row per CDR3 protein. The sample shows 650,000 to 800,000 distinct CDR3 sequences, around 20% of them seen only once. Sequencing was performed on PBMCs from blood, taken more than 4 days after vaccination. The genes are TRBV5-1 and TRBJ2-7; 9 bases agree with TRBD1. This sequence originates from a man in his forties or fifties who received an inactivated influenza vaccine. The CDR3 is CASSWGQGYEQYF. In DNA, the CDR3 is TGCGCCAGCAGCTGGGGACAGGGCTACGAGCAGTACTTC.